Each of the 5 T cell receptor beta chains below was sequenced from the same sample in a study of T cells in Graves' hyperthyroidism and ophthalmopathy. Using RNA transcripts as the source, TCR beta CDR3 regions were amplified. The TCR CDR3 was amplified in a first-round RT-PCR using the HTBI primer set. TCRdb re-called the multiplex PCR reads through MiXCR, storing one row per CDR3 protein. The sample records approximately 630,000 distinct CDR3 sequences, under 20% being singletons. What was sequenced was blood. These receptors all stem from a woman in her twenties or thirties with Graves' hyperthyroidism.

At least ten counts were recorded for this clonotype. The chain combines TRBV27 with TRBJ2-7; 10 bases are a match to TRBD1. Per the germline V gene, CDR1 is MNHEY and CDR2 is SMNVEV (reference sequence). Unmatched junction bases numbered 4, after V lost 3 bases and J lost 5 bases. The CDR3 is 14 amino acids. CDR3 DNA: TGTGCCAGCAGTTTGCCGGGACAGGGGCACGAGCAGTACTTC. It specifies CASSLPGQGHEQYF.

The V gene is TRBV18, the J gene TRBJ1-1; 7 bases align to TRBD1. Germline V lookup: CDR1 KGHSH, CDR2 LQKENI. The CDR3 length is 15 residues. The V segment lost 5 bases and the J segment 1 base; nucleotides outside the gene matches: 7. CDR3 nucleotide sequence: TGTGCCAGCTCAACCTTTCGGGACAGGAACACTGAAGCTTTCTTT. Its translation is CASSTFRDRNTEAFF. The full variable domain, in which reference TRBV18 and TRBJ1-1 provide the parts outside the CDR3, is NAGVMQNPRHLVRRRGQEARLRCSPMKGHSHVYWYRQLPEEGLKFMVYLQKENIIDESGMPKERFSAEFPKEGPSILRIQQVVRGDSAAYFCASSTFRDRNTEAFFGQGTRLTVV.

The CDR3 DNA follows: TGCGCCAGCAGCGCTGCCCTCTACGAGCAGTACTTC. It codes for CASSAALYEQYF. This chain links TRBV5-1 with TRBJ2-7; D remains ambiguous. This CDR3 comprises 12 residues. Per the germline V gene, CDR1 is SGHRS and CDR2 is YFSETQ. Trimming removed 4 bases from V and 3 bases from J, with 8 bases in between.

This sequence joins TRBV5-1 and TRBJ1-2; no clear D gene. V gave up 4 bases and J gave up 3 bases, with 7 bases separating them. The germline gives CDR1 SGHRS, CDR2 YFSETQ. The CDR3 has 12 amino acids. CDR3 region: CASSPMDYGYTF. DNA for the CDR3: TGCGCCAGCAGCCCGATGGACTATGGCTACACCTTC.

This chain links TRBV16 with TRBJ1-1, with no clear D. V lost 0 bases to trimming and J lost 11 bases, with 16 bases between them. CDR1 is KGHSY and CDR2 is FQNENV in the germline V gene. CDR3 length equals 14 residues. The CDR3 region is CASSQSILRHPAFF. CDR3 in DNA: TGTGCCAGCAGCCAATCTATTTTACGGCATCCTGCTTTCTTT.